This T cell receptor beta chain comes out of a study of blood T cell repertoires in COVID-19. Study background: Sites across the United States, Italy and Spain contributed samples from acute and convalescent COVID-19. PBMCs, B-cell-depleted T cells, or T cells provided the cDNA or gDNA that made up the material.

Libraries were prepared by immunoSEQ multiplex PCR; TCRdb keeps only in-frame clonotypes and omits some of them. The sample lists some 60,000 clones; about nine tenths were seen once. Trimming took 2 bases from V and 3 from J; bases not matched to a gene: 1. Germline V CDR1 and CDR2: SQVTM, ANQGSEA. The CDR3 covers 12 residues. This clonotype was obtained from a man aged 55 to 70 with acute or convalescent COVID-19. The rearrangement uses TRBV29-1 and TRBJ2-7; 7 bases align to TRBD1. Sequencing was performed on peripheral blood. This CDR3 is CSVERDSYEQYF. As DNA, the CDR3 is TGCAGCGTTGAAAGGGACAGCTACGAGCAGTACTTC.